This T cell receptor (beta chain) was documented in a study of blood T cell repertoires in COVID-19. Study as a whole: Italy, Spain and the United States were the sources of the convalescent and acute COVID-19 samples. T cells, B-cell-depleted T cells, or PBMCs provided the cDNA or gDNA that served as material.

The CDR3 spans 13 residues. V dropped 2 bases and J dropped 4 bases, with 3 bases sitting between them. CDR1 is MNHNS, CDR2 SASEGT, per germline. In the original processing: Reference gene primers were amplified, and this amplification served to estimate nucleated cell counts. Generated by immunoSEQ multiplex PCR, the TCRdb table keeps only in-frame clones and is missing some. Clone size and V and J calls were adopted from that table, with D and trimming inferred from the DNA. This repertoire shows some 57,000 clones, about 90% found once; its top ten account for 5.5% to 8%. The chain combines TRBV6-1 with TRBJ2-6; the D is unclear. The source is a man over 45 with active COVID-19. Specimen: peripheral blood. CDR3 residues: CASSEPGANVLTF. CDR3 bases: TGTGCCAGCAGTGAACCGGGGGCCAACGTCCTGACTTTC.